The 16 T cell receptor beta chains in this list originate from one sample, sequenced in a study of blood T cell repertoires in COVID-19. Some clones are missing from TCRdb's copy, which holds only in-frame ones; the method was immunoSEQ multiplex PCR. The table includes over 65,000 clones, 86% detected once. Material: peripheral blood. The receptor source for this set is a man at least 80 years old with COVID-19, enrolled during active disease.

The chain is built from TRBV6-6 and TRBJ2-3; no reliable D call. This CDR3 has 12 amino acids. Germline CDR1 and CDR2: MNHNY and SVGAGI (reference sequence). With 2 bases removed from V and 6 bases from J, the gap between germline ends came to 6 bases. CDR3 in DNA: TGTGCCAGCAGTTACGGGCAGGATACGCAGTATTTT. Its translation: CASSYGQDTQYF.

The J gene is TRBJ1-2, the V gene TRBV27; a possible D gene is TRBD1 (5 bases). The CDR3 has 12 residues. CDR1 MNHEY and CDR2 SMNVEV come from the germline V gene (reference sequence). The V gene lost 7 bases and the J gene lost 8 bases, with 14 bases spanning the gap. The CDR3 DNA reads as TGTGCCAGCAAGGGACTTCGGGGAGGCTACACCTTC. It is translated as CASKGLRGGYTF.

The rearrangement uses TRBV10-3 and TRBJ2-7; D might be TRBD2 (6 bases). The CDR3 has 13 residues. The germline V gene encodes CDR1 ENHRY and CDR2 SYGVKD. Trimming pared 2 bases from V and 7 bases from J, leaving 12 bases between. The CDR3, as DNA: TGTGCCATCAGTGAGGTAGACAGCGGGGAGCAGTACTTC. It translates to CAISEVDSGEQYF.

The CDR3 here is CASTLTGVNSPLHF. The CDR3 DNA reads as TGTGCCAGCACTCTGACAGGGGTAAATTCACCCCTCCACTTT. V and J are TRBV27 and TRBJ1-6, with TRBD1 matching 8 bases. The CDR3 has 14 amino acids. Germline V CDR1 and CDR2: MNHEY, SMNVEV (reference sequence). The junction had 6 bases not matched to a gene; V was cut back by 7 bases and J by 7 bases.

The chain has TRBV5-4 and TRBJ2-3, with TRBD2 identical over 12 bases. The CDR3 totals 16 residues. The germline gives CDR1 SGHNT, CDR2 YYREEE (reference sequence). Trimming removed 4 bases from V and 2 bases from J; junction bases left unmatched: 5. CDR3 residues: CASSARLAGVTDTQYF. Here the CDR3 DNA reads TGTGCCAGCAGCGCCAGACTAGCGGGGGTCACAGATACGCAGTATTTT.

The rearrangement uses TRBV10-3 and TRBJ2-1; weak D call: TRBD1 (7 bases). Germline V gives CDR1 ENHRY, CDR2 SYGVKD. The V and J ends lost 6 bases and 6 bases respectively, with 18 bases between them. The CDR3 is made up of 15 amino acids. The CDR3 reads CAIRGGTAPINEQFF. CDR3 nucleotide sequence: TGTGCCATCAGAGGCGGGACAGCTCCCATCAATGAGCAGTTCTTC.

This clone appeared once. The chain is built from TRBV5-1 and TRBJ2-7; D is uncertain. Germline V gives CDR1 SGHRS, CDR2 YFSETQ. The ends were cut back, 0 bases at V and 0 bases at J, with 10 bases in the middle. This CDR3 spans 15 amino acids. The CDR3 region is CASSLERISSYEQYF. The CDR3 nucleotides are TGCGCCAGCAGCTTGGAACGCATTAGCTCCTACGAGCAGTACTTC.

This rearrangement joins TRBV6-4 to TRBJ1-4; TRBD1 agrees at 8 bases. Unmatched junction bases numbered 2, after V lost 4 bases and J lost 7 bases. Germline loops: CDR1 MRHNA, CDR2 SNTAGT. The CDR3 has 13 amino acids. CDR3 coding DNA: TGTGCCAGCAGTGCCGACAGGGGTGAAAAACTGTTTTTT. The encoded protein is CASSADRGEKLFF.

This rearrangement joins TRBV7-8 to TRBJ1-2; D is possibly TRBD1 (5 bases). The V gene's germline CDR1 is SGHVS and CDR2 FQNEAQ. Trimming pared 2 bases from V and 6 bases from J, leaving 10 bases between. The CDR3 is 13 amino acids. The CDR3 DNA follows: TGTGCCAGCAGCTTACGCAGGGCCAATGGCTACACCTTC. This translates into CASSLRRANGYTF.

The J gene is TRBJ2-3, the V gene TRBV2; the match to TRBD1 covers 7 bases. This CDR3 has 14 amino acids. V trimming: 6 bases; J trimming: 0 bases; junction bases outside the gene matches: 3. Per germline, CDR1 SNHLY and CDR2 FYNNEI. The CDR3 protein is CASRGDSSTDTQYF. Here the CDR3 DNA reads TGTGCCAGCAGGGGGGACAGTAGCACAGATACGCAGTATTTT.

The chain carries TRBV18 and TRBJ1-4; D unresolved. With 5 bases removed from V and 3 bases from J, the gap between germline ends came to 10 bases. The CDR3 runs 14 residues. Looked up from germline, CDR1 is KGHSH and CDR2 is LQKENI. The CDR3 DNA follows: TGTGCCAGCTCAATCGGAGGGCCTAATGAAAAACTGTTTTTT. Its translation: CASSIGGPNEKLFF.

CDR3 sequence reads: CASSYVTGDFYSNQPQHF. The DNA for the CDR3 is TGTGCCAGCAGTTACGTGACAGGCGATTTTTATAGCAATCAGCCCCAGCATTTT. The J gene is TRBJ1-5, the V gene TRBV6-2 or TRBV6-3; D might be TRBD1 (6 bases). Trimming cost V 2 bases and J 0 bases, with 17 bases left between them. Germline V gene sequence: CDR1 MNHEY, CDR2 SVGEGT. The CDR3 sequence is 18 residues long.

In its sample, this clone was seen once. The chain uses TRBV10-2 and TRBJ2-2; 12 bases match TRBD2. V was clipped by 8 bases and J by 6 bases; unmatched bases: 16. Germline values: CDR1 WSHSY, CDR2 SAAADI. The CDR3 contains 18 residues. The CDR3 spells CASRSASGGASHAGELFF. In DNA form, the CDR3 reads TGCGCCAGCCGGAGTGCTAGCGGGGGGGCGAGTCACGCCGGGGAGCTGTTTTTT.

This chain links TRBV11-2 with TRBJ1-2; D is possibly TRBD1 (5 bases). The germline V gene encodes CDR1 SGHAT and CDR2 FQNNGV. This CDR3 is built from 14 residues. V dropped 3 bases and J dropped 0 bases, with 8 bases sitting between them. CDR3 in amino acids: CASSLGQANYGYTF. The CDR3 DNA is TGTGCCAGCAGCTTGGGGCAGGCTAACTATGGCTACACCTTC.

The V and J genes are TRBV3-1 (or the pseudogene TRBV3-2) and TRBJ1-1; D gene ambiguous. The CDR3 loop spans 12 amino acids. Germline V gene data show CDR1 as LGHDT and CDR2 as YNNKEL (reference sequence). V lost 5 bases and J 7 bases, leaving 11 bases between the germline ends. The CDR3 bases are TGTGCCAGCAGCGGGGAGGGAATTGAAGCTTTCTTT. It specifies CASSGEGIEAFF.

The chain is built from TRBV6-5 and TRBJ2-7; 10 nucleotides agree with TRBD1. There are 14 residues in the CDR3. Trimming removed 6 bases from V and 0 bases from J; junction bases left unmatched: 2. Germline values: CDR1 MNHEY, CDR2 SVGAGI. The CDR3 region has the DNA TGTGCCAGCAGGGGACAGGGGTACTCCTACGAGCAGTACTTC. This translates into CASRGQGYSYEQYF.